One T cell receptor beta chain is described in this entry. Its antigen is still unknown. The CDR3 runs to 14 residues. Germline CDR1 is MNHNS and CDR2 is SASEGT. The V and J ends lost 4 bases and 1 base respectively, with 10 bases between them. The data were obtained in a study of shared clonotypes between healthy human individuals. Some clones are missing from TCRdb's copy, which holds only in-frame ones; the method was immunoSEQ multiplex PCR. The sample contains about 2 million clones, roughly 94% of which appear only once. Findings and limits, study-wide: Clonotype sharing among donors likely depends on sequencing depth.

This chain links TRBV6-1 with TRBJ1-1, with D possibly TRBD1 on 6 matching bases. The specimen was naive CD4+ T cells sorted from blood. The subset here: CD45RA+ positively selected. This clonotype was sampled from a young man in good health. The CDR3: CASSVVQGNTEAFF. The CDR3 DNA sequence: TGTGCCAGCAGTGTTGTACAGGGGAACACTGAAGCTTTCTTT.